The clone carrying this T cell receptor beta chain was seen a single time. What it binds is not known. CDR3 length: 18 residues. The data are from a study of shared clonotypes between healthy human individuals. Turning to the study itself: Every donor yielded three CD4 naive, three CD4 memory, two CD8 naive and one CD8 memory plate.

Deep-level assay runs were performed. TCRdb keeps only in-frame clones here, not all; method: immunoSEQ multiplex PCR. The table lists about 1.1 million clones, around three quarters of them singletons. Notes on the study in general: Sequencing depth was predicted to influence how clonotypes are shared among donors.

The sequence was collected from a man between 18 and 29 years old in good health. Some clones in this sample may be carry-over from other donors' samples. Specimen: memory CD4+ T cells from PBMCs. Subset indicated: CD45RA-negative fraction. The V call is TRBV21-1, the J call TRBJ2-2; the tabulated D call, TRBD1, remains unverified against the DNA. TRBV21-1 is a known pseudogene. CDR3 protein: CASSKEAGEAVCTGELFF. DNA for the CDR3: TGTGCCAGCAGCAAAGAGGCAGGGGAAGCGGTTTGCACCGGGGAGCTGTTTTTT.